This TCR beta chain emerged from a study of identical twins. Study-wide results and caveats: There were fewer insertions in abundant cord blood beta clonotypes, but memory repertoires showed no such pattern. Zero-insertion findings could be partly confounded by invariant cells (MAIT and iNKT cells).

Germline-derived CDR1 and CDR2 are MNHNS and SASEGT. The CDR3 extends over 17 amino acids. V lost 6 bases and J 4 bases, leaving 22 bases between the germline ends. TCRdb independently ran MiXCR on the 5' RACE reads; one entry per CDR3 protein. The table lists 500,000 to 700,000 distinct CDR3 sequences, about 7.1% of them singletons. This clonotype has ten or more counts. The antigen is not known. These sequences were also reported in another study, on yellow fever vaccine responses in identical twins.

The genes are TRBV6-1 and TRBJ2-1, with D tentatively TRBD1 or TRBD2 (6 bases each). The origin of this receptor is a woman aged 18-35 years in good health. The sequencing sample was made of PBMCs. The CDR3, as DNA: TGTGCCAGCAGACAAGACGCCGCGGGGACAACTTACAATGAGCAGTTCTTC. It translates to CASRQDAAGTTYNEQFF.